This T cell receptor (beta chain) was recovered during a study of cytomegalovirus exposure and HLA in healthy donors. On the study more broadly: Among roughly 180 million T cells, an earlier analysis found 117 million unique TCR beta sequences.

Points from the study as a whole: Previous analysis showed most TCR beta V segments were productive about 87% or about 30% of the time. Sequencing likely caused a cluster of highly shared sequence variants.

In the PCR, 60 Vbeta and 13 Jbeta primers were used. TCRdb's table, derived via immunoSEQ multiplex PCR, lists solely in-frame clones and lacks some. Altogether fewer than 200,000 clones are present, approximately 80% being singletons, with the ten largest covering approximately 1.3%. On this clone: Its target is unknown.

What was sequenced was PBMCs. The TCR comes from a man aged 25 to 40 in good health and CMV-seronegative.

The CDR3: CASSFSGLNTGELFF. The CDR3 DNA is TGTGCCAGCAGCTTTAGCGGGCTCAACACCGGGGAGCTGTTTTTT. The genes are TRBV5-6 and TRBJ2-2, with 7 bases fitting TRBD2. The CDR3 is 15 residues long. The germline V gene encodes CDR1 SGHDT and CDR2 YYEEEE. V gave up 2 bases and J gave up 2 bases; unmatched junction bases: 3.